The 8 T cell receptor beta chains reported below all come from one sample, sequenced in a study of cytomegalovirus exposure and HLA in healthy donors. In the PCR, 60 Vbeta and 13 Jbeta primers were used. Generated by immunoSEQ multiplex PCR, the TCRdb table keeps only in-frame clones and is missing some. Altogether 110,000 or so clones are present, approximately 80% being singletons, with the ten largest covering approximately 11%. Sequenced sample: PBMCs. Source of these receptors: a man aged 35-49 years in good health and CMV-seropositive.

This clone turned up a few times. The chain joins TRBV4-2 to TRBJ2-5; 10 bases line up with TRBD2. The CDR3 spans 15 residues. Per the germline V gene, CDR1 is LGHNA and CDR2 is YNFKEQ. V shed 0 bases, J shed 4 bases, and the junction held 2 bases outside the gene matches. CDR3 nucleotide sequence: TGTGCCAGCAGCCAAGATAGCGGGGGGCCAGAGACCCAGTACTTC. Amino acid sequence: CASSQDSGGPETQYF.

V usage is TRBV11-2 and J usage is TRBJ1-1; 10 bases map to TRBD1. The ends lost 5 bases at V and 1 base at J; junction bases unmatched: 7. The V gene's germline CDR1 is SGHAT and CDR2 FQNNGV. The CDR3 length is 16 residues. CDR3 amino acids: CASSIGQGGRNTEAFF. The CDR3 region has the DNA TGTGCCAGCAGCATTGGACAGGGGGGGCGGAACACTGAAGCTTTCTTT.

The chain recombines TRBV28 with TRBJ2-1; D uncertain. The CDR3 consists of 12 residues. In germline, CDR1 is MDHEN, CDR2 SYDVKM. Trimming took 8 bases from V and 4 from J, leaving 9 bases between them. The DNA of the CDR3 is TGTGCCAGCCAGAACCAATACAATGAGCAGTTCTTC. It yields the protein CASQNQYNEQFF.

The rearrangement uses TRBV9 and TRBJ2-3, with 9 bases matching TRBD1. The CDR3 extends over 15 amino acids. The V and J ends lost 3 bases and 5 bases, in that order; junction bases with no gene match: 7. The germline V gene encodes CDR1 SGDLS and CDR2 YYNGEE. As DNA, the CDR3 is TGTGCCAGCAGCGGGCGGGACAGGGAAAGAGATACGCAGTATTTT. Protein: CASSGRDRERDTQYF.

The V and J genes are TRBV9 and TRBJ1-6, with D maybe TRBD1 (5 bases). Germline-derived CDR1 and CDR2 are SGDLS and YYNGEE. The ends were cut back, 3 bases at V and 11 bases at J, with 12 bases in the middle. The CDR3 length is 13 residues. The CDR3 sequence: CASSAPSGAPLHF. The CDR3 region has the DNA TGTGCCAGCAGCGCCCCTTCGGGGGCACCCCTCCACTTT.

The chain joins TRBV7-3 to TRBJ2-3; D is undetermined. With 5 bases removed from V and 5 bases from J, the gap between germline ends came to 8 bases. The CDR3 is 12 amino acids. Germline V gene lookup returns CDR1 SGHTA and CDR2 FQGTGA. CDR3 amino acids: CASSQTGDTQYF. The CDR3, as DNA: TGTGCCAGCAGCCAGACTGGAGATACGCAGTATTTT.

The rearrangement uses TRBV11-2 and TRBJ2-5, with 8 bases that match TRBD1. The CDR3 runs 16 residues. Losses at the gene ends were 5 bases for V and 1 base for J; bases not matched to a gene: 9. CDR1 is SGHAT and CDR2 is FQNNGV in the germline V gene. The CDR3 DNA follows: TGTGCCAGCAGCCCTAACCTTGACAGGGGCCAAGAGACCCAGTACTTC. Its protein is CASSPNLDRGQETQYF.

This chain connects TRBV10-3 to TRBJ1-2; the D is unclear. The germline V gene encodes CDR1 ENHRY and CDR2 SYGVKD. The CDR3 covers 17 residues. Trimming took 0 bases from V and 0 from J, leaving 14 bases between them. The CDR3 spells CAISESASSGPNYGYTF. In nucleotides, the CDR3 is TGTGCCATCAGTGAGTCGGCCTCCTCAGGTCCTAACTATGGCTACACCTTC.